This T cell receptor (beta chain) was captured in a study of T cell repertoires in aging, cancer and after chemotherapy. Study information: Paired samples before and after chemotherapy came from glioblastoma patients receiving temozolomide-based therapy.

The V end was cut by 0 bases, the J end by 7 bases, with 6 bases between. The CDR3 has 12 residues. In germline, CDR1 is SGHTA, CDR2 FQGNSA. Rearranged V-D-J TRB sequences were amplified with a mixed TRB-A/B primer pool. One entry per CDR3 protein results from TCRdb running MiXCR on the multiplex PCR reads. The sample carries some 3,200 distinct CDR3 sequences, roughly 25% recorded once. With regard to this clonotype: Its antigen remains unknown.

TCR beta rearrangements were amplified from peripheral blood genomic DNA. General study findings and limits: Compared with age-matched healthy donors, untreated hematological or solid cancer patients showed higher blood TCR clonality.

This chain connects TRBV7-2 to TRBJ1-2, with TRBD1 as a possible D gene (5 bases). The sample comprised blood. The receptor was derived from a human donor with a solid tumor. DNA of the CDR3: TGTGCCAGCAGCTTAGCAGACAGTGGCTACACCTTC. It translates to CASSLADSGYTF. Together with reference TRBV7-2 and TRBJ1-2, the CDR3 gives the full variable domain: GAGVSQSPSNKVTEKGKDVELRCDPISGHTALYWYRQSLGQGLEFLIYFQGNSAPDKSGLPSDRFSAERTGGSVSTLTIQRTQQEDSAVYLCASSLADSGYTFGSGTRLTVV.